The clone carrying this TCR beta chain was detected a few times. Its cognate antigen is unknown. This sample was included in a study of post-analysis software for immune sequencing data. Carried by the TCR beta cDNA libraries were unique molecular identifiers. One entry per CDR3 protein results from TCRdb running MiXCR on the PCR reads. The data hold 600,000 to 700,000 distinct CDR3 sequences, with more than 50% observed a single time. Study conclusions and caveats: There were five or six TRBV segments more frequent in patients than controls, and TRBV5-6, TRBV5-1 and TRBV20-1 were among them.

This CDR3 has 11 residues. The germline gives CDR1 MNHEY, CDR2 SMNVEV (reference sequence). V was shortened by 6 bases and J by 10 bases, with 10 bases between the two germline ends. The receptor comes from a girl aged 2-15 years with multiple sclerosis. Sequencing was performed on blood. The chain has TRBV27 and TRBJ2-1; D remains unclear. The CDR3 nucleotides are TGTGCCAGCAGGCAAGGCCCCGAGCAGTTCTTC. This codes for CASRQGPEQFF.